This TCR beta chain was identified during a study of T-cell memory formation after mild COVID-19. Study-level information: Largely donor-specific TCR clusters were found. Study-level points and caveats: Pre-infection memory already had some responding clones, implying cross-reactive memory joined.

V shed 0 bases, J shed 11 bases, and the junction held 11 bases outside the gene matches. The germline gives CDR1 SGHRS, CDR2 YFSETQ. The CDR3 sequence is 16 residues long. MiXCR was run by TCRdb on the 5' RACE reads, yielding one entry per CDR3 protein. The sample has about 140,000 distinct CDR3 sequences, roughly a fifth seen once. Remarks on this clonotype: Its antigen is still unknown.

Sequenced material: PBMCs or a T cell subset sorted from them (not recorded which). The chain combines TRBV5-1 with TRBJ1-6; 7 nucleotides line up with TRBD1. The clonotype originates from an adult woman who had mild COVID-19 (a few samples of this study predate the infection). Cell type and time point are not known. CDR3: CASSLDYGTAQTPLHF. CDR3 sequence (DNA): TGCGCCAGCAGCTTGGATTATGGGACAGCACAAACACCCCTCCACTTT. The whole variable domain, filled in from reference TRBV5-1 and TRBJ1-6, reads KAGVTQTPRYLIKTRGQQVTLSCSPISGHRSVSWYQQTPGQGLQFLFEYFSETQRNKGNFPGRFSGRQFSNSRSEMNVSTLELGDSALYLCASSLDYGTAQTPLHFGNGTRLTVT.